This TCR beta chain is from a study of blood T cell repertoires in COVID-19. Profiled with immunoSEQ multiplex PCR; TCRdb holds only in-frame clones, not every one. The sample contains about 150,000 clones, nearly 80% of which appear only once. Per the germline V gene, CDR1 is WSHSY and CDR2 is SAAADI. V was clipped by 6 bases and J by 6 bases; unmatched bases: 7. The CDR3 is 14 amino acids. The chain links TRBV10-2 to TRBJ1-5; 8 bases agree with TRBD1. Sequenced input: peripheral blood. The TCR sequence derives from a man at least 80 years old with acute or convalescent COVID-19. The CDR3 DNA is TGCGCCAGCAGCTCACGACAGGGGAGTCAGCCCCAGCATTTT. It specifies CASSSRQGSQPQHF.